Listed below are T cell receptor beta chains from one sample, sequenced in a study of beta chain features in type 1 diabetes. Clones were sequenced by immunoSEQ multiplex PCR, and TCRdb holds only the in-frame ones, with some missing. The repertoire includes 810,000 or so clones, under 20% of them detected once, and 0.02% to 0.03% sits in the top ten. Specimen: naive CD4+ T cells from blood. These receptors all stem from a woman aged 18-35 years in good health. Both conserved end residues are part of each CDR3. D genes are given only for firm matches. Clone size is given for some rows only: seen once, a few or many times, or a class if the clone is expanded.

v_call	clone_size	j_call	d_call	cdr3_aa	cdr3_nt
TRBV28	.	TRBJ2-5	.	CASSLLGHKDYF	TGTGCCAGCAGTTTATTGGGACATAAAGATTACTTC
TRBV14	.	TRBJ2-1	.	CASSQVFSGVHNEQFF	TGTGCCAGCAGCCAAGTGTTTTCGGGAGTCCACAATGAGCAGTTCTTC
TRBV2	few	TRBJ1-2	TRBD1	CASSGTGGPNYGYTF	TGTGCCAGCAGTGGAACAGGGGGACCTAACTATGGCTACACCTTC
TRBV21-1	many	TRBJ1-1	.	CASSKRRGSPEAFF	TGTGCCAGCAGCAAACGAAGGGGCTCGCCTGAAGCTTTCTTT
TRBV2	few	TRBJ1-5	.	CASSEQGSNQPQHF	TGTGCCAGCAGTGAACAGGGTAGCAATCAGCCCCAGCATTTT
TRBV10-3	few	TRBJ2-2	.	CAITSGLFRELFF	TGTGCCATCACCTCCGGCCTTTTCCGGGAGCTGTTTTTT
TRBV7-2	few	TRBJ1-2	.	CASSTTFVYGYTF	TGTGCCAGCAGCACGACCTTTGTCTATGGCTACACCTTC
TRBV9	.	TRBJ2-1	.	CASSVGGTPSNEQFF	TGTGCCAGCAGCGTAGGAGGGACTCCCAGCAATGAGCAGTTCTTC
TRBV4-3	few	TRBJ1-6	.	CASSQAPGQHLHF	TGCGCCAGCAGCCAAGCACCAGGGCAGCACCTCCACTTT
TRBV18	.	TRBJ1-4	.	CASSPGVKEKLFF	TGTGCCAGCTCACCCGGCGTTAAAGAAAAACTGTTTTTT
TRBV7-9	few	TRBJ1-4	.	CASSYGVAATNEKLFF	TGTGCCAGCAGCTATGGCGTGGCGGCAACTAATGAAAAACTGTTTTTT
TRBV21-1	few	TRBJ2-7	.	CASSNQTSGPAYEQYF	TGTGCCAGCAGCAACCAAACTAGCGGGCCAGCATACGAGCAGTACTTC
TRBV5-1	.	TRBJ1-1	TRBD1	CASSSGQGATEAFF	TGCGCCAGCAGCTCTGGACAGGGGGCAACTGAAGCTTTCTTT
TRBV9	few	TRBJ2-7	.	CASSVSSSSSYEQYF	TGTGCCAGCAGCGTATCTAGCTCGAGCTCCTACGAGCAGTACTTC
TRBV28	few	TRBJ1-1	.	CASSASTENTEAFF	TGTGCCAGCAGTGCCTCGACAGAGAACACTGAAGCTTTCTTT
TRBV28	few	TRBJ2-7	TRBD2	CASSGFYYEQYF	TGTGCCAGTAGCGGGTTCTACTACGAGCAGTACTTC
TRBV2	.	TRBJ2-7	TRBD2	CASNWERLADEQYF	TGTGCCAGCAATTGGGAACGTCTAGCGGACGAGCAGTACTTC
TRBV7-2	few	TRBJ2-3	.	CASSPQLLKTDTQYF	TGTGCCAGCAGCCCGCAACTCTTGAAAACAGATACGCAGTATTTT
TRBV7-6	.	TRBJ2-6	TRBD1	CASSPQTGGVGANVLTF	TGTGCCAGCAGCCCCCAGACAGGGGGCGTTGGGGCCAACGTCCTGACTTTC
TRBV6-6	few	TRBJ2-1	.	CASSAGSGGHYNEQFF	TGTGCCAGCAGTGCCGGTTCCGGAGGACACTACAATGAGCAGTTCTTC
TRBV9	.	TRBJ2-2	.	CASSVSGTPMTGELFF	TGTGCCAGCAGCGTGTCCGGGACTCCGATGACCGGGGAGCTGTTTTTT
TRBV12-5	.	TRBJ2-2	.	CASGLVRGRGTGELFF	TGTGCTAGTGGTTTGGTACGTGGGCGAGGCACCGGGGAGCTGTTTTTT
TRBV10-3	few	TRBJ2-7	TRBD2	CAISDGVAGAKPYYEQYF	TGTGCCATCAGTGATGGGGTAGCGGGAGCGAAACCTTACTACGAGCAGTACTTC
TRBV28	few	TRBJ1-4	.	CASSLGTLNEKLFF	TGTGCCAGCAGTTTGGGGACACTGAATGAAAAACTGTTTTTT
TRBV7-2	.	TRBJ2-5	.	CASGPFPSWQQQETQYF	TGTGCCAGCGGTCCTTTTCCGTCTTGGCAGCAACAAGAGACCCAGTACTTC
TRBV10-3	.	TRBJ2-3	TRBD2	CAISGREGTDTQYF	TGTGCCATCAGTGGTCGGGAGGGGACAGATACGCAGTATTTT
TRBV9	.	TRBJ2-3	.	CASSVDLPDTQYF	TGTGCCAGCAGCGTAGATCTCCCAGATACGCAGTATTTT
TRBV5-4	few	TRBJ2-3	TRBD2	CASSSTSGGTDTQYF	TGTGCCAGCAGCTCAACTAGCGGGGGGACAGATACGCAGTATTTT
TRBV28	.	TRBJ1-2	.	CASSLAGGWGYTF	TGTGCCAGCAGTTTGGCCGGGGGCTGGGGCTACACCTTC
TRBV5-1	.	TRBJ2-7	TRBD2	CASSLLAGDYEQYF	TGCGCCAGCAGCTTACTAGCGGGGGACTACGAGCAGTACTTC
TRBV6-1	few	TRBJ2-7	TRBD1	CASSRTGSSHEQYF	TGTGCCAGCAGCCGGACAGGGAGCAGTCACGAGCAGTACTTC
TRBV9	few	TRBJ2-1	TRBD2	CASSDGMVAGGDYNEQFF	TGTGCCAGCAGCGACGGGATGGTAGCGGGAGGGGATTACAATGAGCAGTTCTTC
TRBV10-3	few	TRBJ2-7	.	CATTGFSDSEQYF	TGTGCCACTACAGGCTTTTCCGACAGCGAGCAGTACTTC
TRBV6-5	few	TRBJ1-2	TRBD1	CASSLGQGVYGYTF	TGTGCCAGCAGTCTCGGACAGGGAGTCTATGGCTACACCTTC
TRBV5-6	.	TRBJ2-7	.	CASSLLTRSHEQYF	TGTGCCAGCAGCTTGTTGACTAGGTCCCACGAGCAGTACTTC
TRBV25-1	few	TRBJ2-7	.	CATGRHHEQYF	TGTGCCACAGGGCGGCACCACGAGCAGTACTTC
TRBV15	few	TRBJ2-7	.	CATSRGRDYEQYF	TGTGCCACCAGCAGAGGCAGGGACTACGAGCAGTACTTC
TRBV29-1	few	TRBJ2-7	.	CSVPTLGGSTGTRSGEQYF	TGCAGCGTCCCGACGCTTGGGGGTTCCACCGGGACGAGAAGTGGCGAGCAGTACTTC
TRBV4-2	few	TRBJ2-5	.	CASSPAGLLETQYF	TGTGCCAGCAGCCCGGCAGGGTTGCTAGAGACCCAGTACTTC
TRBV15	.	TRBJ2-7	TRBD2	CATSRDPSGAYEQYF	TGTGCCACCAGCAGAGACCCTAGCGGGGCCTACGAGCAGTACTTC
TRBV6-1	few	TRBJ2-1	.	CASRRDDSYNEQFF	TGTGCCAGCAGACGGGACGACTCCTACAATGAGCAGTTCTTC
TRBV18	.	TRBJ2-1	TRBD2	CASSPRLAGENEQFF	TGTGCCAGCTCACCTCGACTAGCGGGAGAGAATGAGCAGTTCTTC
TRBV7-2	once	TRBJ2-2	.	CASSLVGTYLYTGELFF	TGTGCCAGCAGCTTAGTGGGCACATACCTGTACACCGGGGAGCTGTTTTTT
TRBV5-5	few	TRBJ2-1	.	CASSLARGREFF	TGTGCCAGCAGCTTGGCCAGGGGACGGGAGTTCTTC
TRBV4-2	few	TRBJ1-2	.	CASSQEEFLYGYTF	TGTGCCAGCAGCCAAGAGGAGTTTCTCTATGGCTACACCTTC
TRBV10-3	few	TRBJ2-1	.	CAISDSDRLLYNEQFF	TGTGCCATCAGTGATTCTGACAGACTACTTTACAATGAGCAGTTCTTC
TRBV4-1	.	TRBJ2-7	TRBD2	CASSQDAGLAGKQYF	TGCGCCAGCAGCCAAGATGCGGGACTAGCGGGAAAGCAGTACTTC
TRBV7-2	.	TRBJ2-1	TRBD2	CASSPREGGRNEQFF	TGTGCCAGCAGCCCCAGGGAGGGTGGACGCAATGAGCAGTTCTTC
TRBV4-2	few	TRBJ1-4	TRBD1	CASSLSSFQAGGGEKLFF	TGTGCCAGCAGCCTCTCCTCCTTCCAGGCAGGGGGCGGAGAAAAACTGTTTTTT
TRBV5-1	few	TRBJ2-1	TRBD2	CASSSLAGGYNEQFF	TGCGCCAGCAGCTCACTAGCGGGAGGATACAATGAGCAGTTCTTC
TRBV7-2	.	TRBJ2-3	.	CASSRQSGPDTQYF	TGTGCCAGCAGCAGACAGTCGGGGCCAGATACGCAGTATTTT
TRBV28	few	TRBJ2-5	TRBD2	CASSSSLTSGKETQYF	TGTGCCAGCAGTTCCTCCTTGACTAGCGGGAAAGAGACCCAGTACTTC
TRBV5-1	.	TRBJ1-1	.	CASSLAGQLNTEAFF	TGCGCCAGCAGCTTGGCCGGACAGCTGAACACTGAAGCTTTCTTT
TRBV29-1	.	TRBJ2-7	TRBD1	CSVGQGRGEQYF	TGCAGCGTCGGACAGGGGAGAGGCGAGCAGTACTTC
TRBV15	.	TRBJ2-1	TRBD2	CATSRDGGLAGVFEQFF	TGTGCCACCAGCAGAGATGGGGGACTAGCGGGAGTATTTGAGCAGTTCTTC
TRBV6-6	.	TRBJ1-1	.	CASRNRTGMNTEAFF	TGTGCCAGTCGAAACAGAACAGGGATGAACACTGAAGCTTTCTTT
TRBV2	few	TRBJ1-2	.	CASSVATGQEGYTF	TGTGCCAGCAGCGTTGCTACGGGGCAGGAGGGCTACACCTTC
TRBV2	.	TRBJ2-2	TRBD2	CASSESREGAGELFF	TGTGCCAGCAGTGAGAGCCGGGAGGGGGCCGGGGAGCTGTTTTTT
TRBV28	.	TRBJ2-7	TRBD1	CASREGQGAPYEQYF	TGTGCCAGCAGGGAGGGACAGGGGGCCCCCTACGAGCAGTACTTC